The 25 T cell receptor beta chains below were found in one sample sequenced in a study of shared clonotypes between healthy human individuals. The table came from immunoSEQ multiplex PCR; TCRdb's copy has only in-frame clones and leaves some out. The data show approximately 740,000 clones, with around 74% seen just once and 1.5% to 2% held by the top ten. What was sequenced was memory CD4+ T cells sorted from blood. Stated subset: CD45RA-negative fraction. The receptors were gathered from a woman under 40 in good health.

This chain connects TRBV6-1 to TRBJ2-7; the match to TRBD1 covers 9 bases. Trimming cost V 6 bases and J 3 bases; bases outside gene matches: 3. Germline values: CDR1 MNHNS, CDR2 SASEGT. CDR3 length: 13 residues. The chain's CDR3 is CASRRQGDYEQYF. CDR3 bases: TGTGCCAGCAGGCGACAGGGGGACTACGAGCAGTACTTC.

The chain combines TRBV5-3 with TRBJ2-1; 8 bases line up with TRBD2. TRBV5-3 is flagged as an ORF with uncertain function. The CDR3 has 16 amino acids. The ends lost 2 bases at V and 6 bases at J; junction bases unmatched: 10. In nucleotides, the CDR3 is TGTGCCAGAAGCTTCCCCGGGACTAGGTCGACCAATGAGCAGTTCTTC. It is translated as CARSFPGTRSTNEQFF.

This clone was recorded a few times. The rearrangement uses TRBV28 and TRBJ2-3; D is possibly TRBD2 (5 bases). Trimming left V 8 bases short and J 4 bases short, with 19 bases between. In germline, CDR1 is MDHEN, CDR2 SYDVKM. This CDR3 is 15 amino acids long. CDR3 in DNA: TGTGCCAGCGGAGGCGGAGGCCTCCACGCAGATACGCAGTATTTT. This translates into CASGGGGLHADTQYF.

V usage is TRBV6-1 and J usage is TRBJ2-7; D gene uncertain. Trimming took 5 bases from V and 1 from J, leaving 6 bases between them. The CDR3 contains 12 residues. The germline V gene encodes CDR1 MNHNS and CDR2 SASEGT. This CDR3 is CASSHQSYEQYF. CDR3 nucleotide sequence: TGTGCCAGCAGTCATCAGTCCTACGAGCAGTACTTC.

The CDR3 coding sequence is TGTGCCAGCAGCTCCGGACAGGGGACCTACGAGCAGTACTTC. Translated, it gives CASSSGQGTYEQYF. The rearrangement joins TRBV11-3 to TRBJ2-7; 9 bases map to TRBD1. With 4 bases clipped from V and 2 bases from J, the junction kept 3 bases outside the gene matches. CDR3 length: 14 residues. Per the germline V gene, CDR1 is SGHNT and CDR2 is YENEEA.

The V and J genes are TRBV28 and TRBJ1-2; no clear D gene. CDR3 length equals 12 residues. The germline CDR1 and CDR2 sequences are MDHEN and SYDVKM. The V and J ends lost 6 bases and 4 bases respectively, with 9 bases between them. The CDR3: CASSERIYGYTF. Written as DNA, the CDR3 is TGTGCCAGCAGCGAGCGGATCTATGGCTACACCTTC.

The CDR3 loop reads CASSYRTATYNEQFF. For the CDR3, the DNA is TGTGCCAGCAGTTACCGGACGGCCACCTACAATGAGCAGTTCTTC. This chain joins TRBV6-5 and TRBJ2-1, with D unresolved. V shed 2 bases and J shed 2 bases, with 10 bases lying between them. The CDR3 has 15 amino acids. CDR1 and CDR2 from the germline V gene are MNHEY and SVGAGI.

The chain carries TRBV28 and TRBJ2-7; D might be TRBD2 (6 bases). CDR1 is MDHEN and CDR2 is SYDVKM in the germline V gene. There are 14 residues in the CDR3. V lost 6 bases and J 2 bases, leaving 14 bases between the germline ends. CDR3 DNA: TGTGCCAGCAGGCTCGCCGGGAGACCCTACGAGCAGTACTTC. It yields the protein CASRLAGRPYEQYF.

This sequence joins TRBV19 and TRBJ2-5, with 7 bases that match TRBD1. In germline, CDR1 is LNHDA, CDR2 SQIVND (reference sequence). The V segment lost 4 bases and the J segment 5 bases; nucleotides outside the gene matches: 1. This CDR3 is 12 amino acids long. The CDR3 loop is CASSTTGETQYF. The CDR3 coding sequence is TGTGCCAGTAGTACGACAGGGGAGACCCAGTACTTC.

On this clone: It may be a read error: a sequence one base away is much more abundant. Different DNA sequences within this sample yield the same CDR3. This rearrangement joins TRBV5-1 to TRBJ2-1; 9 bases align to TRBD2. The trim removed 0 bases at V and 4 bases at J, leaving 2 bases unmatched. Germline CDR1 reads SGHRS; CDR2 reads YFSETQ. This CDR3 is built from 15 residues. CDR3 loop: CASSLATSGYNEQFF. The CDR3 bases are TGCGCCAGCAGCTTGGCAACTAGCGGGTACAATGAGCAGTTCTTC.

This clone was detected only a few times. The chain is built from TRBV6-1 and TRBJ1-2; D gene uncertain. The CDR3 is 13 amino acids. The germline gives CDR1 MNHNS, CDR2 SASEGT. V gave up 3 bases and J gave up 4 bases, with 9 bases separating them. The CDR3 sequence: CASSEAGTYGYTF. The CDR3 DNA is TGTGCCAGCAGTGAGGCAGGAACCTATGGCTACACCTTC.

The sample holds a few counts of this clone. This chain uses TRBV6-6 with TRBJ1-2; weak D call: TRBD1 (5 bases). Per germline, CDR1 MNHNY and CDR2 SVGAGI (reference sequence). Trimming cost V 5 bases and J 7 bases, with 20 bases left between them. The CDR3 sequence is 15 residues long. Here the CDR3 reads CASSETATSAVGYTF. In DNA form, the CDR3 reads TGTGCCAGCAGTGAGACAGCTACATCGGCGGTTGGCTACACCTTC.

CDR3 coding DNA: TGTGCCAGCAGTGAAATTGGTACTGAAGCTTTCTTT. This codes for CASSEIGTEAFF. The V gene is TRBV2, the J gene TRBJ1-1; no reliable D call. The CDR3 runs to 12 residues. The germline V gene encodes CDR1 SNHLY and CDR2 FYNNEI. The V end lost 2 bases, the J end lost 5 bases, and 6 bases lay between the germline ends.

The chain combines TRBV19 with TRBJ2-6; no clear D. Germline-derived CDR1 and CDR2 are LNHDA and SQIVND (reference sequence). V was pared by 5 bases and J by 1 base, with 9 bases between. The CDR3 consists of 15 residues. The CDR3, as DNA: TGTGCCAGTAGTGTAGTATATTCTGGGGCCAACGTCCTGACTTTC. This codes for CASSVVYSGANVLTF.

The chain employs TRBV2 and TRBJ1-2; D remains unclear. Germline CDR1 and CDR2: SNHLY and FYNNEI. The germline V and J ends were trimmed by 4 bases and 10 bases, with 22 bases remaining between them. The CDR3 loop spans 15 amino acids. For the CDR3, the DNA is TGTGCCAGCAGTGGGAGCGCAGGCCACAATTCTCCCTACACCTTC. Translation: CASSGSAGHNSPYTF. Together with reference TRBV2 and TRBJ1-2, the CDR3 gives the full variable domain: EPEVTQTPSHQVTQMGQEVILRCVPISNHLYFYWYRQILGQKVEFLVSFYNNEISEKSEIFDDQFSVERPDGSNFTLKIRSTKLEDSAMYFCASSGSAGHNSPYTFGSGTRLTVV.

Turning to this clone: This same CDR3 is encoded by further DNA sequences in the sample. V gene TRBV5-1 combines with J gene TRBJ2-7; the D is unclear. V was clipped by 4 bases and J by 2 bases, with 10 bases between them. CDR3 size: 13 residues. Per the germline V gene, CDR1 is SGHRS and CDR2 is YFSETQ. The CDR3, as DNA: TGCGCCAGCAGCCTAGGATCGACCTACGAGCAGTACTTC. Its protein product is CASSLGSTYEQYF.

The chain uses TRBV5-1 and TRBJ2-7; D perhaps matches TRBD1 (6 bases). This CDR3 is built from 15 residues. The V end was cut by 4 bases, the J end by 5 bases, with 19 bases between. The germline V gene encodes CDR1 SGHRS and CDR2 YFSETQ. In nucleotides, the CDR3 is TGCGCCAGCAGCATGTCTTCGGGACATCAGGACGAGCAGTACTTC. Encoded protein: CASSMSSGHQDEQYF.

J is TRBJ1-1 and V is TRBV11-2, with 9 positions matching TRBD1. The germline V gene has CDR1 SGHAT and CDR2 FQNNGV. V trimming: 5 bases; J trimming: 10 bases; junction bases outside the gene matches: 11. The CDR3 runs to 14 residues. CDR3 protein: CASSAPQGALRAFF. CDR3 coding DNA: TGTGCCAGCAGCGCCCCACAGGGGGCTCTGAGAGCTTTCTTT.

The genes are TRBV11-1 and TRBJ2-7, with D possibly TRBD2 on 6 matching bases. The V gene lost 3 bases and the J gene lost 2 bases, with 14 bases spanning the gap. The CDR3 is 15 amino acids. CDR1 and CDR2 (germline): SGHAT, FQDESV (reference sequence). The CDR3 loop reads CASSFSDSGTYEQYF. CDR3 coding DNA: TGTGCCAGCAGCTTTTCGGATAGCGGTACCTACGAGCAGTACTTC.

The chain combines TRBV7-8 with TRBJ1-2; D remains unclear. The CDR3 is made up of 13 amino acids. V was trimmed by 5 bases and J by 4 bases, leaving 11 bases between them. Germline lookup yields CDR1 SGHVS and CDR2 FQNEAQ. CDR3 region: CASSVDGGYGYTF. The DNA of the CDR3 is TGTGCCAGCAGCGTGGACGGCGGCTATGGCTACACCTTC.

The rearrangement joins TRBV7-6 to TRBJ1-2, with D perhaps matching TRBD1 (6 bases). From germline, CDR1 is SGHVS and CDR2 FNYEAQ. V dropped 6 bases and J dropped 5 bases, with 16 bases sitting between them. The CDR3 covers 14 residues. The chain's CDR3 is CASSPAEGGYGYTF. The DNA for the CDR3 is TGTGCCAGCAGTCCCGCGGAAGGGGGGTATGGCTACACCTTC.

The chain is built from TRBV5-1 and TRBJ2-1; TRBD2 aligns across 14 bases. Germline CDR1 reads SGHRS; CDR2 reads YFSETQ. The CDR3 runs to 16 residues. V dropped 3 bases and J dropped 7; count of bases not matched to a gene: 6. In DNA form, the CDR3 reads TGCGCCAGCAGCTCGACTGGGACTAGCGGGAGTAATGAGCAGTTCTTC. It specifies CASSSTGTSGSNEQFF.

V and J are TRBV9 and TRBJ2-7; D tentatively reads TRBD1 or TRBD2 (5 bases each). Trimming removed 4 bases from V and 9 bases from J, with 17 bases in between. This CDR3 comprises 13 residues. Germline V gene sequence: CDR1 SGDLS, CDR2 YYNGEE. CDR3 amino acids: CASSLTVGASQYF. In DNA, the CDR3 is TGTGCCAGCAGCCTTACAGTCGGGGCGTCGCAGTACTTC.

This CDR3 is CASSPDTAYGYTF. CDR3 DNA: TGTGCCAGCAGCCCCGACACCGCCTATGGCTACACCTTC. The V and J genes are TRBV5-4 and TRBJ1-2; D remains ambiguous. V lost 4 bases and J lost 4, with 11 bases in between. Germline CDR1 SGHNT, CDR2 YYREEE (reference sequence). The CDR3 contains 13 residues.

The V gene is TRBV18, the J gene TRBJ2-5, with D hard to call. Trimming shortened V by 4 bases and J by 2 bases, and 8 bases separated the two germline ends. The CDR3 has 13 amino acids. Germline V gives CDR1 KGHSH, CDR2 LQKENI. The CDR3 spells CASSLGPQETQYF. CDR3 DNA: TGTGCCAGCTCACTAGGGCCACAAGAGACCCAGTACTTC. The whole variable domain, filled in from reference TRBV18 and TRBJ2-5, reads NAGVMQNPRHLVRRRGQEARLRCSPMKGHSHVYWYRQLPEEGLKFMVYLQKENIIDESGMPKERFSAEFPKEGPSILRIQQVVRGDSAAYFCASSLGPQETQYFGPGTRLLVL.